Sequencing of this TCR beta chain was carried out in a study of regulatory T cells in long-lasting Graves disease. General study points: Lower TCR diversity characterized persistent Graves' patients relative to newly diagnosed patients.

V was trimmed by 0 bases and J by 0 bases, leaving 6 bases between them. The CDR3 extends over 14 amino acids. Germline V CDR1 and CDR2: SNHLY, FYNNEI. Combining iRepertoire HTBI primers with Arm-PCR of CDR3 regions, the authors built TCR beta libraries. One entry per CDR3 protein results from TCRdb running MiXCR on the multiplex PCR reads. The table includes some 500,000 distinct CDR3 sequences, about 16% detected once. In regard to this clonotype: Its antigen remains unidentified.

Time point of the sample: newly diagnosed GD, antithyroid drugs for less than 3 months. RNA from PBMCs was the source of the TCR library. The data were also submitted as part of a second study, on T cells in Graves' hyperthyroidism and ophthalmopathy. That report notes: The study enrolled patients aged 18 to 65 with newly diagnosed hyperthyroidism of under 2 months' duration. HTBI primers drove first-round RT-PCR of the TCR CDR3. Patients with ophthalmopathy were separated from those with stable hyperthyroidism by a 13 V-J model.

This TCR was sampled from a woman aged 35-65 years with Graves disease. The specimen was peripheral blood mononuclear cells (PBMCs), collected at new diagnosis, from a patient treated with antithyroid drugs. The chain couples TRBV2 to TRBJ2-7; possible D gene TRBD2, 5 bases. The CDR3 loop reads CASSEARASYEQYF. The CDR3 DNA reads as TGTGCCAGCAGTGAAGCGCGGGCCTCCTACGAGCAGTACTTC.